The rows below give T cell receptor beta chains drawn from one sample of a study of Ad26.COV2.S vaccination and SARS-CoV-2 variants. Assay: immunoSEQ multiplex PCR; the TCRdb copy retains only in-frame clones and omits some. The data contain 400,000 to 450,000 clones, 80% to 95% of them singletons. The material was peripheral blood, obtained in a trial of Ad26.COV2.S vaccine versus placebo. Receptor source: a person between 18 and 65 years old who received the Ad26.COV2.S COVID-19 vaccine or a placebo. Each CDR3 is given with its conserved first and last residue. The D gene is left open where the match is weak. Part of the rows lack a size; the others show once, few, many or a class for expanded clones.

>NA|11|NA|TRBV10-1|TRBJ1-4
TGCGCCAGCAGTGAGTCGGCGGGACTGTTTTTT
CASSESAGLFF
>NA|12|NA|TRBV5-4|TRBJ1-1
TGTGCCAGCAGCTTGGAGCACACTGAAGCTTTCTTT
CASSLEHTEAFF
>NA|14|once|TRBV2|TRBJ2-7
TGTGCCAGCAGTGATGGGCGGGACTCCTACGAGCAGTACTTC
CASSDGRDSYEQYF
>NA|15|NA|TRBV2|TRBJ2-1
TGTGCCAGCAGTGAATTCGTTGATCCCCGTTCCCGCTTGTTCTTC
CASSEFVDPRSRLFF
>NA|13|NA|TRBV18|TRBJ2-7
TGTGCCAGCTCACCAGTCGGCTCCTACGAGCAGTACTTC
CASSPVGSYEQYF
>TRBD2|14|NA|TRBV18|TRBJ2-5
TGTGCCAGCTCACTGGGAGCGGGAGAAACGACCCAGTACTTC
CASSLGAGETTQYF
>NA|15|NA|TRBV2|TRBJ2-7
TGTGCCAGCAGTGACCTCGGAAATCCCCCCTCCGAGCAGTACTTC
CASSDLGNPPSEQYF
>TRBD1|16|NA|TRBV7-9|TRBJ1-1
TGTGCCAGCAGCTTAGCCGGGACAGGGTCCCCCGGGGGGGCTTTCTTT
CASSLAGTGSPGGAFF
>TRBD2|18|once|TRBV5-4|TRBJ2-2
TGTGCCAGCAGCTTGGCCGGGACTAGCGGGTTTTCGGGCGGGGAGCTGTTTTTT
CASSLAGTSGFSGGELFF
>NA|15|NA|TRBV4-3|TRBJ2-2
TGCGCCAGCAGCCCACGGCTCATCGAAACCGGGGAGCTGTTTTTT
CASSPRLIETGELFF
>TRBD2|13|once|TRBV5-4|TRBJ2-5
TGTGCCAGCAGGACTAGCCAACAAGAGACCCAGTACTTC
CASRTSQQETQYF